The clone carrying this T cell receptor beta chain was seen repeatedly, ten times or more. Its antigen is currently unknown. The data were obtained in a study of regulatory T cells in long-lasting Graves disease. Time point denoted: persistent/refractory GD, antithyroid drugs over 5 years with positive TRAb. Isolated PBMC RNA provided the starting material for the TCR library. Study results and caveats: Gene preferences differed: TRBV28, TRBJ1-2, TRBJ2-5 in persistent cases. Sample size, which was small, may have reduced accuracy. Persistent-disease Graves' patients showed less TCR diversity than new cases. Shared public clonotypes totalled about 2,700 in persistent patients, compared with 966 in new patients.

With iRepertoire HTBI primers and Arm-PCR of CDR3 regions, TCR beta libraries were built. TCRdb passed the multiplex PCR reads through MiXCR, listing each CDR3 protein once. The sample comprises around 400,000 distinct CDR3 sequences, 21% of which are singletons, and 13% to 15% rests with the top ten. CDR1 and CDR2 (germline): MDHEN, SYDVKM. The CDR3 sequence is 13 residues long. Trimming stripped 2 bases from V and 4 bases from J, with 8 bases between. Sequences were derived from peripheral blood mononuclear cells (PBMCs), sampled when the disease was refractory, from a patient treated with antithyroid drugs. This sequence originates from a female donor with Graves disease. The V and J genes are TRBV28 and TRBJ1-2; D remains unclear. The CDR3 region has the DNA TGTGCCAGCAGTTTAGAGGTGATCTATGGCTACACCTTC. This sequence encodes CASSLEVIYGYTF.